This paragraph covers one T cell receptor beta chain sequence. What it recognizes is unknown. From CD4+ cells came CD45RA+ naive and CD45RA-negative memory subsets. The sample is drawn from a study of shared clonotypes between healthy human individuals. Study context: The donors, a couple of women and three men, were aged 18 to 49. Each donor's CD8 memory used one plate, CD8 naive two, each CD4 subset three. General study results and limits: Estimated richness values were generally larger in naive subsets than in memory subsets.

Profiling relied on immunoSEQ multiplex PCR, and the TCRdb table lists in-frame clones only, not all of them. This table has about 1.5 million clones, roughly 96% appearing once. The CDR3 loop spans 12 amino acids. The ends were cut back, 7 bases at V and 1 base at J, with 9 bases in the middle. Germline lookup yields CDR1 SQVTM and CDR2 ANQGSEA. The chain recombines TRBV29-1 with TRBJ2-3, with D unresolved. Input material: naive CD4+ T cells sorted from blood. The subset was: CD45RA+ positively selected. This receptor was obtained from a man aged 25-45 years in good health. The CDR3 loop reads CSAQDGTDTQYF. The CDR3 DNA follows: TGCAGCGCCCAGGACGGCACAGATACGCAGTATTTT.